Following are 16 T cell receptor beta chains from one sample sequenced in a study of blood T cell repertoires in COVID-19. Assay used: immunoSEQ multiplex PCR; TCRdb lists only in-frame clones, some missing. The sample records fewer than 250,000 clones, roughly 89% being singletons. The sample taken for sequencing was PBMCs or T cells enriched from blood (not recorded which). The receptors derive from a woman in her twenties or thirties who had been exposed to COVID-19.

The table lists this clone with a few counts. This chain joins TRBV5-1 and TRBJ2-3; possibly TRBD2 for D (7 bases). CDR3 length: 16 residues. Trimming stripped 0 bases from V and 1 base from J, with 12 bases between. Germline loops: CDR1 SGHRS, CDR2 YFSETQ. DNA of the CDR3: TGCGCCAGCAGCTTGGCCTCGGGGGGCGGCACAGATACGCAGTATTTT. It encodes CASSLASGGGTDTQYF. The entire variable domain, with the rest obtained from reference TRBV5-1 and TRBJ2-3, is as follows: KAGVTQTPRYLIKTRGQQVTLSCSPISGHRSVSWYQQTPGQGLQFLFEYFSETQRNKGNFPGRFSGRQFSNSRSEMNVSTLELGDSALYLCASSLASGGGTDTQYFGPGTRLTVL.

CDR3 in amino acids: CAWNSGGIDTQYF. The CDR3 nucleotides read TGTGCCTGGAATAGCGGGGGGATTGATACGCAGTATTTT. This chain connects TRBV30 to TRBJ2-3; 10 bases agree with TRBD2. With 4 bases clipped from V and 6 bases from J, the junction kept 4 bases outside the gene matches. CDR1 is GTSNPN, CDR2 SVGIG, per germline (reference sequence). CDR3 length: 13 residues.

This clone occurred once. V and J are TRBV7-2 and TRBJ2-7; maybe TRBD1 (6 bases). The CDR3 runs to 15 residues. Trimming left V 2 bases short and J 1 base short, with 12 bases between. Germline V lookup: CDR1 SGHTA, CDR2 FQGNSA. CDR3 amino acids: CASSLFPGTSYEQYF. The CDR3 coding sequence is TGTGCCAGCAGCTTATTTCCGGGGACATCCTACGAGCAGTACTTC.

In this sample, this clone turned up a few times. The rearrangement uses TRBV10-3 and TRBJ1-2; 7 positions agree with TRBD1. V was clipped by 10 bases and J by 8 bases; unmatched bases: 10. Germline CDR1 and CDR2: ENHRY and SYGVKD. The CDR3 is 12 amino acids. The CDR3 loop reads CATKDRSGGYTF. The CDR3 nucleotides are TGTGCCACAAAGGACAGGTCGGGCGGCTACACCTTC.

This chain connects TRBV9 to TRBJ2-2, with no clear D. This CDR3 comprises 16 residues. Germline V gives CDR1 SGDLS, CDR2 YYNGEE. V lost 3 bases, J lost 0 bases, and 12 bases lay in between. For the CDR3, the DNA is TGTGCCAGCAGCGACGAGTTAGCTACGAACACCGGGGAGCTGTTTTTT. It is translated as CASSDELATNTGELFF.

The V and J genes are TRBV19 and TRBJ2-1, with 7 bases lining up with TRBD1. The CDR3 contains 15 residues. After removal of 3 bases from V and 6 bases from J, the junction contained 8 bases not matched to a gene. From germline, CDR1 is LNHDA and CDR2 SQIVND (reference sequence). The CDR3 bases are TGTGCCAGTAGTATTCTCAACACAGGGGTCAATGAGCAGTTCTTC. Its protein is CASSILNTGVNEQFF.

The rearrangement uses TRBV2 and TRBJ2-1, with 8 bases that match TRBD1. The length of the CDR3 is 14 residues. Per germline, CDR1 SNHLY and CDR2 FYNNEI. The junction had 6 bases not matched to a gene; V was cut back by 7 bases and J by 4 bases. The CDR3 reads CASTAGQVYNEQFF. The CDR3 bases are TGTGCCAGCACCGCGGGACAGGTTTACAATGAGCAGTTCTTC.

The CDR3 DNA follows: TGTGCCAGTAGTATTTCCCTTACCCCGCCGGGACAGATCTACGAGCAGTACTTC. Translation: CASSISLTPPGQIYEQYF. This chain connects TRBV19 to TRBJ2-7; TRBD1 matches at 7 bases. The CDR3 spans 18 residues. Germline CDR1 LNHDA, CDR2 SQIVND (reference sequence). J was trimmed by 3 bases and V by 3 bases; bases with no gene match: 17.

The V call is TRBV19, the J call TRBJ1-3; unclear D gene. Germline values: CDR1 LNHDA, CDR2 SQIVND (reference sequence). This CDR3 spans 19 amino acids. Trimming shortened V by 3 bases and J by 0 bases, and 21 bases separated the two germline ends. The CDR3 bases are TGTGCCAGTAGTATCCCCCCGTTTTCCGCTACTGACTCTGGAAACACCATATATTTT. Its protein product is CASSIPPFSATDSGNTIYF.

This chain links TRBV19 with TRBJ1-2; the match to TRBD1 covers 10 bases. The CDR3 is made up of 19 amino acids. J was trimmed by 8 bases and V by 6 bases; bases with no gene match: 24. CDR1 and CDR2 from the germline V gene are LNHDA and SQIVND (reference sequence). CDR3 DNA: TGTGCCAGTAGCCACAGGAACCGGGACAGGGGTTCTAGATCCACCGGCTACACCTTC. This translates into CASSHRNRDRGSRSTGYTF.

The chain links TRBV2 to TRBJ2-7, with D possibly being TRBD2 (6 bases). The CDR3 totals 14 residues. Germline values: CDR1 SNHLY, CDR2 FYNNEI. Trimming took off 3 bases at V and 5 bases at J, with 14 bases between the two ends. The CDR3 nucleotides are TGTGCCAGCAGTGATTATGGGGGAGGCAACGAGCAGTACTTC. It is translated as CASSDYGGGNEQYF.

The chain is built from TRBV20-1 and TRBJ1-2; the match to TRBD1 covers 8 bases. The junction had 6 bases not matched to a gene; V was cut back by 5 bases and J by 1 base. Germline CDR1 reads DFQATT; CDR2 reads SNEGSKA (reference sequence). The CDR3 consists of 14 residues. The CDR3 reads CSARGTGSNYGYTF. The CDR3 DNA sequence: TGCAGTGCTCGTGGGACAGGCAGTAACTATGGCTACACCTTC.

CDR3 in amino acids: CASTLAEAAFF. The CDR3 coding sequence is TGTGCCAGCACCCTGGCTGAGGCAGCTTTCTTT. The chain couples TRBV2 to TRBJ1-1; the D is unclear. Trimming pared 7 bases from V and 10 bases from J, leaving 13 bases between. CDR3 length: 11 amino acids. Per the germline V gene, CDR1 is SNHLY and CDR2 is FYNNEI.

This chain links TRBV9 with TRBJ2-1; no clear D gene. V was pared by 4 bases and J by 9 bases, with 8 bases between. The CDR3 is made up of 11 amino acids. Germline V gene sequence: CDR1 SGDLS, CDR2 YYNGEE. The CDR3: CASSMTGEQFF. The DNA of the CDR3 is TGTGCCAGCAGCATGACTGGTGAGCAGTTCTTC.

This clone came up a few times. The V gene is TRBV9, the J gene TRBJ1-2; D is uncertain. The CDR3 covers 13 residues. V lost 0 bases, J lost 5 bases, and 8 bases lay in between. Germline V gives CDR1 SGDLS, CDR2 YYNGEE. CDR3 coding DNA: TGTGCCAGCAGCGTAGTCCCCCGGTATGGCTACACCTTC. Amino acids: CASSVVPRYGYTF. The full variable domain, rest sourced from reference TRBV9 and TRBJ1-2, is DSGVTQTPKHLITATGQRVTLRCSPRSGDLSVYWYQQSLDQGLQFLIQYYNGEERAKGNILERFSAQQFPDLHSELNLSSLELGDSALYFCASSVVPRYGYTFGSGTRLTVV.

V usage is TRBV12-3 or TRBV12-4 and J usage is TRBJ1-5, with 9 bases that match TRBD1. The V segment lost 4 bases and the J segment 7 bases; nucleotides outside the gene matches: 2. The CDR3 is made up of 13 amino acids. CDR3 nucleotide sequence: TGTGCCAGCAGTTGGACAGGGGCCCAGCCCCAGCATTTT. It specifies CASSWTGAQPQHF.